The present TCR beta chain was sequenced within a study of identical twins. The study, taken as a whole, reports: Insertions were fewer in abundant cord blood beta clonotypes, whereas memory repertoires showed none of this pattern.

TCRdb redid the calling of the 5' RACE reads with MiXCR, one entry per CDR3 protein. The sample holds 410,000 or so distinct CDR3 sequences; approximately 17% are singletons and the top ten take roughly 12%. The CDR3 is 13 amino acids. The germline V gene has CDR1 MDHEN and CDR2 SYDVKM. V shed 3 bases and J shed 1 base, with 7 bases lying between them. This clonotype was found many times. Its target is unknown. The chain uses TRBV28 and TRBJ2-7; D call uncertain. The origin of this receptor is a man aged 50-59 years in good health. The sequencing sample was made of naive T cells sorted from blood. The chain's CDR3 is CASSFARSYEQYF. DNA of the CDR3: TGTGCCAGCAGTTTCGCTAGATCCTACGAGCAGTACTTC.